This T cell receptor beta chain emerged from a study of cytomegalovirus exposure and HLA in healthy donors. Study summary: Falling in the Caucasian-associated ancestry cluster were about 82% of approximately 410 genotyped donors. General observations from the study: A later analysis reportedly found fewer N-insertions in an Asian-associated ancestry cluster than the roughly 700-donor mean. There were some public TCRs occurring in many donors, but most TCR sequences were rare.

The V segment lost 3 bases and the J segment 14 bases; nucleotides outside the gene matches: 4. Per the germline V gene, CDR1 is SNHLY and CDR2 is FYNNEI. The length of the CDR3 is 12 residues. The PCR made use of 60 Vbeta and 13 Jbeta primers. The repertoire was sequenced with immunoSEQ multiplex PCR; TCRdb's copy has only in-frame clones and lacks some. The data show about 120,000 clones, roughly three fifths seen once. Comments on this clone: The antigen remains unidentified.

At sampling all donors were nominally healthy, likely with unrecorded immune exposures. The TCR originated in a man aged 35 to 55 in good health and CMV-seropositive. The J gene is TRBJ1-6, the V gene TRBV2, with 7 bases lining up with TRBD1. The material sequenced was PBMCs. CDR3 in amino acids: CASSEDRRSLHF. CDR3 DNA sequence: TGTGCCAGCAGTGAGGACAGGCGGTCCCTCCACTTT.